What follows describes a single T cell receptor beta chain. Its antigen is not known. V shed 1 base, J shed 6 bases, and the junction held 5 bases outside the gene matches. The CDR3 consists of 17 residues. Germline lookup yields CDR1 SGHTA and CDR2 FQGNSA. The sample belongs to a study of blood T cells in healthy people across ages. The study, taken as a whole, reports: Long-lived donors had more naive CD4+ cells and higher diversity than aged donors. Significant beta diversity loss was already apparent by age about 39, declining roughly linearly.

The second PCR ran about 7 to 12 cycles with a sample-barcoded 5' primer and J-beta primers. From the 5' RACE reads, TCRdb called clonotypes with MiXCR, one entry per CDR3 protein. The sample includes around 1.5 million distinct CDR3 sequences, roughly 40% of them seen just once. This chain links TRBV7-2 with TRBJ2-2, with TRBD2 identical over 13 bases. Specimen: blood. The receptor was isolated from a woman aged 18-30 years in good health. The CDR3 sequence: CASSLGGLAGVPGELFF. The CDR3 DNA reads as TGTGCCAGCAGCTTAGGTGGACTAGCGGGAGTGCCCGGGGAGCTGTTTTTT.